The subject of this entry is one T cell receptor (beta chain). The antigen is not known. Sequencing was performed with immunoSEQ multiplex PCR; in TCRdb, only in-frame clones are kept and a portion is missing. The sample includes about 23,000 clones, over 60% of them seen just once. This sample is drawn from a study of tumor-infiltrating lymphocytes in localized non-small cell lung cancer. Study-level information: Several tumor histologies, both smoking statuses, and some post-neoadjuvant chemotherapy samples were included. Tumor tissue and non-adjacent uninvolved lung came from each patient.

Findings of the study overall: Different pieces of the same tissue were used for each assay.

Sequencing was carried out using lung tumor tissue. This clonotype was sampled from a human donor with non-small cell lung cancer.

DNA of the CDR3: TGCAGCGTTAAAGGACAGGTATGGAATATGAACACTGAAGCTTTCTTT. Its protein product is CSVKGQVWNMNTEAFF. The V and J genes are TRBV29-1 and TRBJ1-1; 7 bases map to TRBD1. CDR1 is SQVTM, CDR2 ANQGSEA, per germline. With V trimmed by 5 bases and J by 0 bases, 12 bases remained unmatched. There are 16 residues in the CDR3.